These 13 T cell receptor beta chains were sequenced from one sample in a study of control samples from healthy donors and cancer patients. The method was immunoSEQ multiplex PCR; TCRdb's version includes in-frame clones alone and lacks a portion of them. The data contain roughly 120,000 clones, about 90% of them singletons. Sequencing used blood. The receptors shown here come from a man aged 45 to 65 in good health.

The V gene is TRBV21-1, the J gene TRBJ1-6; the DNA was not used to check the table's D call, TRBD1. TRBV21-1 is a pseudogene locus. The CDR3 spans 16 residues. CDR3 DNA: TGTGCCAGCAGCAAAGGTTCGGGACAGGGAAATTCACCCCTCCACTTT. Translation gives CASSKGSGQGNSPLHF.

The rearrangement uses TRBV4-2 and TRBJ2-7, with unresolved D. The V end lost 0 bases, the J end lost 2 bases, and 8 bases lay between the germline ends. The CDR3 contains 14 residues. CDR1 and CDR2 (germline): LGHNA, YNFKEQ. The CDR3: CASSQDLGAYEQYF. The CDR3 DNA reads TGTGCCAGCAGCCAAGATCTAGGCGCCTACGAGCAGTACTTC.

The rearrangement uses TRBV4-2 and TRBJ2-3; TRBD2 matches 11 bases. There are 18 residues in the CDR3. V lost 4 bases and J lost 0; bases outside the gene matches: 9. CDR1 and CDR2 from the germline V gene are LGHNA and YNFKEQ. CDR3 nucleotides: TGTGCCAGCAGCCCTATAGCGGGGGGGGCTTCTAGCACAGATACGCAGTATTTT. It encodes CASSPIAGGASSTDTQYF.

The J gene is TRBJ1-1, the V gene TRBV9; D is undetermined. Trimming removed 0 bases from V and 6 bases from J, with 18 bases in between. CDR3 size: 16 residues. Germline CDR1 reads SGDLS; CDR2 reads YYNGEE. CDR3 bases: TGTGCCAGCAGCGTAGGTAGGCCAGGAGGGTATCCTGAAGCTTTCTTT. Translation: CASSVGRPGGYPEAFF.

The V and J genes are TRBV6-5 and TRBJ1-1; D is possibly TRBD1 (6 bases). The CDR3 totals 16 residues. From germline, CDR1 is MNHEY and CDR2 SVGAGI. Trimming pared 2 bases from V and 1 base from J, leaving 14 bases between. CDR3 region: CASSYTSGAANTEAFF. Written as DNA, the CDR3 is TGTGCCAGCAGTTACACATCAGGGGCCGCGAACACTGAAGCTTTCTTT.

The gene calls are TRBV21-1 and TRBJ2-7; the table's D gene call, TRBD1, was not cross checked with the DNA. TRBV21-1 is deemed a pseudogene. The CDR3 extends over 15 amino acids. The CDR3 DNA reads TGTGCCAGCAGCAAAGACTGGGCAAGACCCTACGAGCAGTACTTC. It is translated as CASSKDWARPYEQYF.

This chain links TRBV29-1 with TRBJ1-5; TRBD1 might be the D (5 bases). V was cut by 0 bases and J by 9 bases, with 9 bases left in between. The CDR3 is 12 residues long. The V gene's germline CDR1 is SQVTM and CDR2 ANQGSEA. This CDR3 is CSVEDGGGPQHF. CDR3 nucleotide sequence: TGCAGCGTTGAAGACGGGGGAGGGCCCCAGCATTTT. The entire variable domain, with the rest obtained from reference TRBV29-1 and TRBJ1-5, is as follows: SAVISQKPSRDICQRGTSLTIQCQVDSQVTMMFWYRQQPGQSLTLIATANQGSEATYESGFVIDKFPISRPNLTFSTLTVSNMSPEDSSIYLCSVEDGGGPQHFGDGTRLSIL.

This chain joins TRBV15 and TRBJ1-2; no reliable D call. Germline V lookup: CDR1 LNHNV, CDR2 YYDKDF (reference sequence). The CDR3 consists of 13 residues. The germline V and J ends were trimmed by 1 base and 8 bases, with 11 bases remaining between them. Here the CDR3 DNA reads TGTGCCACCAGCAGAGCCCAGCTGAGGGGCTACACCTTC. Amino acid sequence: CATSRAQLRGYTF.

V is TRBV5-1 and J is TRBJ1-5, with 7 bases lining up with TRBD1. Germline V gene data show CDR1 as SGHRS and CDR2 as YFSETQ. This CDR3 has 14 amino acids. The V gene end was trimmed by 0 bases and the J gene end by 6 bases; junction bases not matched to a gene: 3. CDR3 amino acids: CASSLGQGAQPQHF. The CDR3 DNA is TGCGCCAGCAGCTTGGGACAGGGAGCTCAGCCCCAGCATTTT. The full variable domain, with the rest looked up from reference TRBV5-1 and TRBJ1-5, is KAGVTQTPRYLIKTRGQQVTLSCSPISGHRSVSWYQQTPGQGLQFLFEYFSETQRNKGNFPGRFSGRQFSNSRSEMNVSTLELGDSALYLCASSLGQGAQPQHFGDGTRLSIL.

V and J are TRBV10-2 and TRBJ2-1; D possibly matches TRBD1 or TRBD2 (5 bases each). Per the germline V gene, CDR1 is WSHSY and CDR2 is SAAADI. The CDR3 sequence is 14 residues long. V was shortened by 7 bases and J by 2 bases, with 12 bases between the two germline ends. In DNA form, the CDR3 reads TGCGCCAGCATCCGGGACCGCACCTACAATGAGCAGTTCTTC. This codes for CASIRDRTYNEQFF.

This clone was counted once. This rearrangement joins TRBV6-2 or TRBV6-3 to TRBJ1-5; D is perhaps TRBD1 (6 bases). This CDR3 has 13 residues. V was clipped by 6 bases and J by 5 bases, with 11 bases between them. Germline loops: CDR1 MNHEY, CDR2 SVGEGT. CDR3 in DNA: TGTGCCAGCAGCCGAGGGGGGTATCAGCCCCAGCATTTT. The encoded protein is CASSRGGYQPQHF.

The rearrangement joins TRBV18 to TRBJ2-5; unclear D gene. Germline-derived CDR1 and CDR2 are KGHSH and LQKENI. Trimming pared 1 base from V and 3 bases from J, leaving 6 bases between. This CDR3 is 13 amino acids long. CDR3 nucleotide sequence: TGTGCCAGCTCACCACGGCAAGAAGAGACCCAGTACTTC. As protein: CASSPRQEETQYF.

This rearrangement joins TRBV7-7 to TRBJ1-4; D not certain. This CDR3 contains 18 residues. Germline lookup yields CDR1 SSHAT and CDR2 FNYEAQ (reference sequence). Deletions cut 4 bases from V and 0 bases from J, with 18 bases between. CDR3 in amino acids: CASSSGPSDGATNEKLFF. In DNA form, the CDR3 reads TGTGCCAGCAGCTCAGGACCCAGTGACGGTGCAACTAATGAAAAACTGTTTTTT.